Detailed here is one T cell receptor (beta chain). The table came from immunoSEQ multiplex PCR; TCRdb's copy has only in-frame clones and leaves some out. The sample has roughly 320,000 clones, around 87% seen once. Treatment given: about 20 received Ad26.COV2.S at low or high dose, single or two shots; 5 received placebo; per-sample allocation not given. Day 63 after the first vaccine or placebo injection was the time point for sampling. In the vaccine, an Ad26 vector expressed the SARS-CoV-2 spike of the Wuhan strain. These data originate in a study of Ad26.COV2.S vaccination and SARS-CoV-2 variants. About the research overall: Trial arm assignment for the donor was COV1001 Ad26.COV2.S. Dosing was one shot or two shots 56 days apart.

The V segment lost 4 bases and the J segment 1 base; nucleotides outside the gene matches: 3. CDR1 is SGDLS, CDR2 YYNGEE, per germline. There are 14 residues in the CDR3. This chain joins TRBV9 and TRBJ2-3; 7 nucleotides agree with TRBD2. This receptor was obtained from a person aged 18-60 years who received the Ad26.COV2.S COVID-19 vaccine or a placebo. Sequencing used peripheral blood, obtained in a trial of Ad26.COV2.S vaccine versus placebo. CDR3 sequence reads: CASSPRGGTDTQYF. In DNA form, the CDR3 reads TGTGCCAGCAGCCCCCGGGGGGGCACAGATACGCAGTATTTT.